These T cell receptor beta chains were read from a single sample in a study of graft-versus-host responses after intestinal transplantation. TCRdb's copy holds only in-frame clones and misses some; the assay was immunoSEQ multiplex PCR. The sample has 60,000 to 65,000 clones; more than 85% are singletons. Their antigens remain unidentified. Specimen: unstimulated CD8+ T cells sorted from spleen or lymph node cells, collected before transplant. The receptors were gathered from a human donor who was the organ donor for an intestinal transplant. Both conserved end residues are part of each CDR3. D genes are given only for firm matches. A row's size may be missing; if present it is once, few, many or a size class.

d_gene	v_gene	j_gene	abundance	CDR3aa	CDR3nt
NA	TRBV27	TRBJ2-2	NA	CASSLSAGLGANTGELFF	TGTGCCAGCAGTTTATCGGCGGGTCTCGGGGCGAACACCGGGGAGCTGTTTTTT
TRBD2	TRBV9	TRBJ2-1	NA	CASSPRLAGGRNEQFF	TGTGCCAGCAGCCCCCGTCTAGCGGGAGGTAGGAATGAGCAGTTCTTC
NA	TRBV9	TRBJ1-1	NA	CASSVGGGAGVAFF	TGTGCCAGCAGCGTAGGAGGAGGGGCGGGTGTAGCTTTCTTT
NA	TRBV28	TRBJ2-7	once	CASSFGGGALEQYF	TGTGCCAGCAGTTTTGGAGGGGGCGCACTCGAGCAGTACTTC
TRBD2	TRBV28	TRBJ2-7	NA	CASSQQAGGVGEQYF	TGTGCCAGCAGTCAGCAAGCGGGAGGGGTGGGCGAGCAGTACTTC
TRBD1	TRBV14	TRBJ1-2	once	CASSPTRTGGENGYTF	TGTGCCAGCAGCCCTACCAGGACAGGGGGTGAGAATGGCTACACCTTC
NA	TRBV5-6	TRBJ1-5	NA	CASSQGGNQPQHF	TGTGCCAGCAGCCAAGGGGGTAATCAGCCCCAGCATTTT
NA	TRBV7-9	TRBJ2-7	NA	CASSRDMTYEQYF	TGTGCCAGCAGCCGGGACATGACCTACGAGCAGTACTTC
NA	TRBV28	TRBJ1-1	NA	CASSWRGTNTEAFF	TGTGCCAGCAGTTGGAGGGGAACGAACACTGAAGCTTTCTTT
NA	TRBV6-1	TRBJ1-1	NA	CASSVGQNTEAFF	TGTGCCAGCAGCGTGGGACAGAACACTGAAGCTTTCTTT
NA	TRBV28	TRBJ1-4	NA	CASRGATNEKLFF	TGTGCCAGCAGAGGAGCAACTAATGAAAAACTGTTTTTT
TRBD1	TRBV27	TRBJ2-7	NA	CASSLQDRGYEQYF	TGTGCCAGCAGTTTACAGGACAGGGGATACGAGCAGTACTTC
NA	TRBV2	TRBJ2-4	NA	CASSEARVAGDIQYF	TGTGCCAGCAGTGAAGCGAGGGTCGCTGGGGACATTCAGTACTTC
TRBD1	TRBV6-6	TRBJ2-1	NA	CASSSGTGVNEQFF	TGTGCCAGCAGTTCCGGGACAGGGGTCAATGAGCAGTTCTTC
NA	TRBV7-8	TRBJ1-1	NA	CASSRTAEMNTEAFF	TGTGCCAGCAGCCGCACAGCGGAAATGAACACTGAAGCTTTCTTT
TRBD1	TRBV19	TRBJ2-7	NA	CASSADRGTYEQYF	TGTGCCAGTAGTGCTGACAGGGGCACCTACGAGCAGTACTTC
NA	TRBV5-1	TRBJ2-1	NA	CASSSDSRGNEQFF	TGCGCCAGCAGCTCTGACAGTCGAGGCAATGAGCAGTTCTTC
TRBD2	TRBV11-1	TRBJ2-3	NA	CASSFAEDSGITDTQYF	TGTGCCAGCAGCTTCGCCGAGGATAGCGGGATCACAGATACGCAGTATTTT
TRBD2	TRBV7-9	TRBJ2-4	once	CASSLGAGEAKNIQYF	TGTGCCAGCAGCTTAGGAGCGGGAGAGGCCAAAAACATTCAGTACTTC
NA	TRBV28	TRBJ2-2	NA	CASRLVSTGELFF	TGTGCCAGCAGATTAGTATCTACCGGGGAGCTGTTTTTT
NA	TRBV27	TRBJ2-6	once	CASSFNSGANVLTF	TGTGCCAGCAGTTTCAACTCTGGGGCCAACGTCCTGACTTTC
NA	TRBV4-2	TRBJ2-7	NA	CASSSSLETVSYEQYF	TGTGCCAGCAGCTCCAGCTTGGAGACAGTCTCCTACGAGCAGTACTTC
NA	TRBV7-2	TRBJ2-7	NA	CASSLVGGTYEQYF	TGTGCCAGCAGCTTAGTTGGAGGGACCTACGAGCAGTACTTC
NA	TRBV9	TRBJ2-1	NA	CASSRSSYNEQFF	TGTGCCAGCAGCCGGAGCTCCTACAATGAGCAGTTCTTC
TRBD2	TRBV7-6	TRBJ2-1	NA	CASSRPGTSGNAVWDEQFF	TGTGCCAGCAGCCGACCAGGGACTAGCGGGAACGCGGTCTGGGATGAGCAGTTCTTC
NA	TRBV4-2	TRBJ1-1	NA	CASSPTEDTEAFF	TGTGCCAGCAGCCCCACCGAGGACACTGAAGCTTTCTTT
TRBD1	TRBV7-9	TRBJ1-5	NA	CASSPGTGYNQPQHF	TGTGCCAGCAGCCCCGGGACAGGGTATAATCAGCCCCAGCATTTT
TRBD1	TRBV7-6	TRBJ1-2	NA	CASSLGTGPPRGYTF	TGTGCCAGCAGCTTAGGGACAGGGCCCCCTCGGGGCTACACCTTC
NA	TRBV11-2	TRBJ2-7	NA	CASSFHRSSYEQYF	TGTGCCAGCAGCTTCCACAGGAGCTCCTACGAGCAGTACTTC
NA	TRBV18	TRBJ2-2	once	CASSSMTGELFF	TGTGCCAGCTCATCTATGACCGGGGAGCTGTTTTTT
NA	TRBV28	TRBJ2-7	once	CASSEVMVVGSYEQYF	TGTGCCAGCAGTGAGGTAATGGTGGTCGGCTCCTACGAGCAGTACTTC
TRBD2	TRBV7-2	TRBJ2-5	NA	CASSLAGGPRETQYF	TGTGCCAGCAGCTTAGCGGGAGGGCCGAGAGAGACCCAGTACTTC
NA	TRBV29-1	TRBJ2-7	NA	CSVEDSGLSTYEQYF	TGCAGCGTTGAAGATTCAGGGCTGTCTACCTACGAGCAGTACTTC
TRBD2	TRBV28	TRBJ2-7	once	CASSLPDTSGNYEQYF	TGTGCCAGCAGTTTACCAGATACTAGCGGGAACTACGAGCAGTACTTC
NA	TRBV7-9	TRBJ2-7	NA	CASTDQGSLRHEQYF	TGTGCCAGCACTGATCAGGGTTCCCTTCGCCACGAGCAGTACTTC
NA	TRBV9	TRBJ2-3	NA	CASSVDEGGRYTDTQYF	TGTGCCAGCAGCGTAGATGAGGGAGGCAGATACACAGATACGCAGTATTTT
TRBD2	TRBV5-4	TRBJ2-1	NA	CASSLKRESYNEQFF	TGTGCCAGCAGCTTGAAGCGGGAGTCGTACAATGAGCAGTTCTTC
NA	TRBV11-2	TRBJ2-3	NA	CASSLDWYDTQYF	TGTGCCAGCAGTCTAGATTGGTATGATACGCAGTATTTT
NA	TRBV4-1	TRBJ2-5	NA	CASSQVHLAEQETQYF	TGCGCCAGCAGCCAAGTACACCTCGCCGAACAAGAGACCCAGTACTTC
NA	TRBV9	TRBJ2-7	NA	CASSLGGGNYEQYF	TGTGCCAGCAGCCTAGGGGGGGGGAACTACGAGCAGTACTTC
TRBD1	TRBV2	TRBJ1-1	NA	CASTVGTGGTEAFF	TGTGCCAGCACAGTAGGGACAGGTGGCACTGAAGCTTTCTTT
NA	TRBV7-9	TRBJ2-7	once	CASSSRLVHEQYF	TGTGCCAGCAGCAGTAGACTGGTACACGAGCAGTACTTC
NA	TRBV5-6	TRBJ2-7	once	CASSSRRETREQYF	TGTGCCAGCAGCTCCCGACGGGAGACTCGCGAGCAGTACTTC
TRBD2	TRBV4-1	TRBJ2-7	NA	CASSGTGTSGRYEQYF	TGCGCCAGCAGCGGGACCGGGACTAGCGGGAGGTACGAGCAGTACTTC
NA	TRBV5-8	TRBJ2-5	NA	CASSLSLAGAGAQYF	TGTGCCAGCAGCTTGTCACTGGCTGGGGCTGGGGCCCAGTACTTC
NA	TRBV5-4	TRBJ1-3	few	CASSGEGLGNTIYF	TGTGCCAGCAGCGGGGAGGGTTTAGGAAACACCATATATTTT
NA	TRBV6-1	TRBJ1-2	NA	CASSNGEANGYTF	TGTGCCAGCAGTAACGGGGAGGCTAATGGCTACACCTTC
TRBD1	TRBV4-3	TRBJ2-1	NA	CASSQDPPWTGIGEQFF	TGCGCCAGCAGCCAAGATCCCCCCTGGACAGGGATCGGTGAGCAGTTCTTC
NA	TRBV28	TRBJ2-7	NA	CASRTERGWTYEQYF	TGTGCCAGCAGGACGGAGAGAGGGTGGACCTACGAGCAGTACTTC
TRBD2	TRBV30	TRBJ2-5	NA	CAWSVWASGVEAETQYF	TGTGCCTGGAGTGTATGGGCTAGCGGGGTTGAAGCCGAGACCCAGTACTTC
NA	TRBV7-6	TRBJ2-3	NA	CASSLATYTDTQYF	TGTGCCAGCAGCTTAGCTACCTACACAGATACGCAGTATTTT
TRBD2	TRBV6-1	TRBJ2-7	NA	CASSVGLAGALAYEQYF	TGTGCCAGCAGTGTCGGACTAGCGGGAGCCCTTGCCTACGAGCAGTACTTC
TRBD1	TRBV7-8	TRBJ2-3	NA	CASSWTGPDTQYF	TGTGCCAGCAGCTGGACAGGCCCAGATACGCAGTATTTT
TRBD1	TRBV27	TRBJ2-3	NA	CASTLDRAGTDTQYF	TGTGCCAGCACCCTAGACAGGGCTGGGACAGATACGCAGTATTTT
TRBD1	TRBV28	TRBJ2-1	NA	CASSPPNRGRDEQFF	TGTGCCAGCAGTCCCCCCAACAGGGGGCGCGATGAGCAGTTCTTC
TRBD1	TRBV28	TRBJ1-4	NA	CASDNAGQGNEKLFF	TGTGCCAGCGACAACGCGGGACAGGGGAATGAAAAACTGTTTTTT
NA	TRBV7-9	TRBJ1-1	NA	CASSLNRNTEAFF	TGTGCCAGCAGCTTAAACAGGAACACTGAAGCTTTCTTT
NA	TRBV19	TRBJ1-5	NA	CASRGSQPQHF	TGTGCCAGCAGGGGTAGCCAGCCCCAGCATTTT
NA	TRBV28	TRBJ2-2	NA	CASSSSQTLAGELFF	TGTGCCAGCAGTTCCAGTCAAACGCTTGCCGGGGAGCTGTTTTTT
TRBD2	TRBV2	TRBJ2-3	NA	CAIRGVEKKDTQYF	TGTGCCATCCGGGGGGTGGAAAAAAAAGATACGCAGTATTTT